What follows are 8 T cell receptor beta chains derived from one specimen sequenced in a study of blood T cell repertoires in COVID-19. Produced via immunoSEQ multiplex PCR; TCRdb's table is partial and in-frame only. In the table there are about 160,000 clones, approximately 80% of which are singletons. The sample consisted of PBMCs or T cells enriched from blood (not recorded which). The receptors here all came from a woman aged 45-60 years who had recovered from COVID-19.

The chain links TRBV19 to TRBJ2-1, with TRBD2 identical over 10 bases. With 5 bases clipped from V and 0 bases from J, the junction kept 7 bases outside the gene matches. Germline V gives CDR1 LNHDA, CDR2 SQIVND (reference sequence). CDR3 length: 17 residues. The CDR3 sequence is CASSLPLAGSSYNEQFF. DNA of the CDR3: TGTGCCAGTAGTCTCCCACTAGCGGGGAGCTCCTACAATGAGCAGTTCTTC.

The V and J genes are TRBV9 and TRBJ2-7, with 9 bases lining up with TRBD1. The CDR3 runs 15 residues. Losses at the gene ends were 0 bases for V and 4 bases for J; bases not matched to a gene: 5. From germline, CDR1 is SGDLS and CDR2 YYNGEE. CDR3 sequence (DNA): TGTGCCAGCAGCGTAGGAGACAGGGGGGGATACGAGCAGTACTTC. Its translation: CASSVGDRGGYEQYF. Complete variable domain (other parts from reference TRBV9 and TRBJ2-7): DSGVTQTPKHLITATGQRVTLRCSPRSGDLSVYWYQQSLDQGLQFLIQYYNGEERAKGNILERFSAQQFPDLHSELNLSSLELGDSALYFCASSVGDRGGYEQYFGPGTRLTVT.

The chain is built from TRBV11-3 and TRBJ1-1; D might be TRBD1 (6 bases). Germline values: CDR1 SGHNT, CDR2 YENEEA. V dropped 6 bases and J dropped 0 bases, with 17 bases sitting between them. The CDR3 totals 16 residues. CDR3 amino acids: CASRASMGHLNTEAFF. The CDR3 nucleotides are TGTGCCAGCAGGGCCTCTATGGGACACCTGAACACTGAAGCTTTCTTT.

The rearrangement uses TRBV6-5 and TRBJ2-5, with D tentatively TRBD1 (6 bases). The DNA end is more similar to TRBJ2-7, so the J call may be wrong. This CDR3 has 12 amino acids. Looked up from germline, CDR1 is MNHEY and CDR2 is SVGAGI. CDR3 sequence: CASSLQGYEQYF. CDR3 bases: TGTGCCAGCAGTTTACAGGGCTACGAGCAGTACTTC.

The chain uses TRBV4-3 and TRBJ1-5; D uncertain. From germline, CDR1 is LGHNA and CDR2 YSLEER. V dropped 0 bases and J dropped 7 bases, with 10 bases sitting between them. This CDR3 is 14 amino acids long. The CDR3 DNA reads TGCGCCAGCAGCCAAGATTTCGCGCGACAGCCCCAGCATTTT. Its protein is CASSQDFARQPQHF.

V gene TRBV7-2 combines with J gene TRBJ2-4; TRBD2 might be the D (6 bases). The germline CDR1 and CDR2 sequences are SGHTA and FQGNSA. The CDR3 extends over 15 amino acids. The V end lost 5 bases, the J end lost 0 bases, and 11 bases lay between the germline ends. CDR3 sequence (DNA): TGTGCCAGCAGCGTAACGGGGGTAGCCAAAAACATTCAGTACTTC. Amino acids: CASSVTGVAKNIQYF.

Comment on this clone: Its ends do not fully match the called genes, so a read error is possible. V and J are TRBV7-7 and TRBJ2-1; TRBD2 aligns across 10 bases. The CDR3 is 16 amino acids. Per the germline V gene, CDR1 is SSHAT and CDR2 is FNYEAQ (reference sequence). This CDR3 reads CASSLGAGGPISEQFF. In DNA, the CDR3 is TGTGCTAGCAGCTTAGGAGCGGGGGGGCCGATCAGTGAGCAGTTCTTC.

The chain links TRBV28 to TRBJ2-1; the match to TRBD1 covers 8 bases. With 3 bases clipped from V and 8 bases from J, the junction kept 3 bases outside the gene matches. CDR1 is MDHEN, CDR2 SYDVKM, per germline. There are 13 residues in the CDR3. The CDR3 reads CASSFRTGYEQFF. DNA of the CDR3: TGTGCCAGCAGTTTTAGGACAGGGTATGAGCAGTTCTTC. Using reference TRBV28 and TRBJ2-1 for the parts outside the CDR3, the full variable domain is DVKVTQSSRYLVKRTGEKVFLECVQDMDHENMFWYRQDPGLGLRLIYFSYDVKMKEKGDIPEGYSVSREKKERFSLILESASTNQTSMYLCASSFRTGYEQFFGPGTRLTVL.